The 22 T cell receptor beta chains in this list originate from one sample, sequenced in a study of OX40 agonist ivuxolimab in advanced cancers. The repertoire was sequenced with immunoSEQ multiplex PCR; TCRdb's copy has only in-frame clones and lacks some. Of around 100,000 clones in the sample, 85% to 95% were seen once. The sequences come from CD4+ or CD8+ T cells sorted from blood, collected in a trial of the OX40 agonist ivuxolimab. These receptors originate from an adult with an advanced solid tumor such as melanoma, head and neck, liver or kidney cancer.

The chain employs TRBV9 and TRBJ1-1; a weak D match, TRBD1 (5 bases). The CDR3 loop spans 15 amino acids. V dropped 0 bases and J dropped 0 bases, with 9 bases sitting between them. CDR1 is SGDLS and CDR2 is YYNGEE in the germline V gene. Written as DNA, the CDR3 is TGTGCCAGCAGCGTAGCGGGGGTATTGAACACTGAAGCTTTCTTT. It specifies CASSVAGVLNTEAFF.

Details on this clone: The identical CDR3 is also encoded by other nucleotide sequences in the sample. The gene calls are TRBV28 and TRBJ2-7; no reliable D call. V was trimmed by 3 bases and J by 2 bases, leaving 8 bases between them. This CDR3 spans 13 amino acids. CDR1 and CDR2 (germline): MDHEN, SYDVKM. CDR3 region: CASSLDRAYEQYF. The CDR3 DNA reads as TGTGCCAGCAGTTTGGACCGAGCCTACGAGCAGTACTTC.

This chain links TRBV9 with TRBJ2-1, with D possibly being TRBD2 (6 bases). Germline V gene data show CDR1 as SGDLS and CDR2 as YYNGEE. This CDR3 has 15 amino acids. The V end was cut by 0 bases, the J end by 3 bases, with 10 bases between. The DNA of the CDR3 is TGTGCCAGCAGCGTAGCCGGGGGAAGCTACAATGAGCAGTTCTTC. It is translated as CASSVAGGSYNEQFF.

This sequence joins TRBV28 and TRBJ2-7; D tentatively reads TRBD1 or TRBD2 (6 bases each). The germline gives CDR1 MDHEN, CDR2 SYDVKM. V was trimmed by 7 bases and J by 2 bases, leaving 18 bases between them. This CDR3 has 15 amino acids. The CDR3 region is CASTSPSGATYEQYF. CDR3 coding DNA: TGTGCCAGCACCTCACCGTCGGGGGCCACCTACGAGCAGTACTTC.

The chain combines TRBV4-1 with TRBJ1-1; 8 bases are a match to TRBD1. Germline CDR1 MGHRA, CDR2 YSYEKL. The CDR3 sequence is 17 residues long. V gave up 1 base and J gave up 4 bases; unmatched junction bases: 11. The CDR3 sequence is CASSQGPARGLGTEAFF. In DNA, the CDR3 is TGCGCCAGCAGCCAAGGTCCCGCCAGGGGGCTCGGCACTGAAGCTTTCTTT.

The DNA for the CDR3 is TGTGCCAGCAGCCAAGTCCCCAAGCAGGGAGGGTTGTTCTTC. Amino acid sequence: CASSQVPKQGGLFF. This chain joins TRBV4-2 and TRBJ2-1, with 7 bases matching TRBD2. This CDR3 is 14 amino acids long. V lost 1 base and J lost 15; bases outside the gene matches: 12. Germline V gene sequence: CDR1 LGHNA, CDR2 YNFKEQ.

V is TRBV6-6 and J is TRBJ2-6, with D tentatively TRBD1 or TRBD2 (5 bases each). V was pared by 7 bases and J by 0 bases, with 10 bases between. Germline CDR1 is MNHNY and CDR2 is SVGAGI (reference sequence). The CDR3 is made up of 15 amino acids. CDR3 bases: TGTGCCAGCAACGGGGCTAACTCTGGGGCCAACGTCCTGACTTTC. Translating gives CASNGANSGANVLTF.

The chain employs TRBV4-3 and TRBJ1-2; D is unclear. The V gene lost 0 bases and the J gene lost 3 bases, with 11 bases spanning the gap. Germline CDR1 LGHNA, CDR2 YSLEER. The CDR3 sequence is 15 residues long. This chain's CDR3 is CASSQDLGRHYGYTF. DNA of the CDR3: TGCGCCAGCAGCCAAGATTTGGGCAGACACTATGGCTACACCTTC.

This clone was picked up a small number of times. V and J are TRBV18 and TRBJ1-5; D call uncertain. The CDR3 is made up of 13 amino acids. Trimming shortened V by 5 bases and J by 3 bases, and 8 bases separated the two germline ends. From germline, CDR1 is KGHSH and CDR2 LQKENI. The CDR3, as DNA: TGTGCCAGCTCATCAGAATTCAATCAGCCCCAGCATTTT. It is translated as CASSSEFNQPQHF.

The chain is built from TRBV10-1 and TRBJ1-2; no firm D call. The V end lost 2 bases, the J end lost 8 bases, and 3 bases lay between the germline ends. From germline, CDR1 is WNHNN and CDR2 SYGVQD (reference sequence). The CDR3 loop spans 10 amino acids. CDR3 coding DNA: TGCGCCAGCAGTGAGGCCGGCTACACCTTC. Translated, it gives CASSEAGYTF.

The chain couples TRBV11-3 to TRBJ2-7; TRBD2 agrees at 8 bases. CDR1 is SGHNT and CDR2 is YENEEA in the germline V gene. Trimming took 1 base from V and 2 from J; bases not matched to a gene: 7. The length of the CDR3 is 16 residues. CDR3 DNA sequence: TGTGCCAGCAGCTTAGGACTCGTCGGGAGGGCCTACGAGCAGTACTTC. This gives the protein CASSLGLVGRAYEQYF.

V usage is TRBV2 and J usage is TRBJ2-7, with TRBD1 as a possible D gene (6 bases). The germline V gene has CDR1 SNHLY and CDR2 FYNNEI. V lost 4 bases, J lost 0 bases, and 10 bases lay in between. The CDR3 has 14 residues. CDR3 sequence (DNA): TGTGCCAGCAGTGTGACAGGAGACTCCTACGAGCAGTACTTC. As protein: CASSVTGDSYEQYF.

This sequence joins TRBV28 and TRBJ1-1; 8 bases align to TRBD1. CDR1 and CDR2 from the germline V gene are MDHEN and SYDVKM. This CDR3 is built from 13 residues. J lost 3 bases, V lost 5 bases, and 2 bases had no gene match. Here the CDR3 reads CASSQGADTEAFF. The CDR3 DNA is TGTGCCAGCAGTCAGGGGGCGGACACTGAAGCTTTCTTT.

The rearrangement links TRBV6-1 to TRBJ2-2; D perhaps matches TRBD2 (5 bases). V was trimmed by 9 bases and J by 1 base, leaving 15 bases between them. The V gene's germline CDR1 is MNHNS and CDR2 SASEGT. The CDR3 totals 15 residues. Here the CDR3 reads CASTEARVNTGELFF. The CDR3 nucleotides read TGTGCCAGTACAGAAGCGAGGGTGAACACCGGGGAGCTGTTTTTT.

The chain uses TRBV7-2 and TRBJ1-1; D not certain. The CDR3 contains 15 residues. Germline V gene data show CDR1 as SGHTA and CDR2 as FQGNSA. Trimming shortened V by 2 bases and J by 0 bases, and 10 bases separated the two germline ends. DNA for the CDR3: TGTGCCAGCAGCTTATCGCCAGGTCTGAACACTGAAGCTTTCTTT. Its translation: CASSLSPGLNTEAFF.

V usage is TRBV6-5 and J usage is TRBJ2-3; TRBD1 matches at 8 bases. From germline, CDR1 is MNHEY and CDR2 SVGAGI. J lost 0 bases, V lost 4 bases, and 6 bases had no gene match. CDR3 length: 16 amino acids. CDR3 loop: CASSSGGKYSTDTQYF. CDR3 DNA: TGTGCCAGCAGTTCAGGGGGCAAGTATAGCACAGATACGCAGTATTTT.

The sample holds one count of this clone. This rearrangement joins TRBV4-1 to TRBJ2-1; tentatively, D is TRBD1 (6 bases). The CDR3 has 13 residues. Between the trimmed V and J ends, which lost 2 bases and 10 bases, there was a span of 12 bases. CDR1 is MGHRA, CDR2 YSYEKL, per germline. CDR3 loop: CASSQPTGNEQFF. CDR3 in DNA: TGCGCCAGCAGCCAACCCACAGGGAACGAGCAGTTCTTC.

The chain's CDR3 is CATLQGSEQYF. The DNA for the CDR3 is TGTGCCACACTACAGGGGTCCGAGCAGTACTTC. J is TRBJ2-7 and V is TRBV6-6; 7 bases fit TRBD1. V shed 10 bases, J shed 6 bases, and the junction held 6 bases outside the gene matches. The CDR3 is 11 amino acids. The germline V gene encodes CDR1 MNHNY and CDR2 SVGAGI (reference sequence).

The chain carries TRBV29-1 and TRBJ1-1, with no clear D. The length of the CDR3 is 12 residues. With 6 bases removed from V and 0 bases from J, the gap between germline ends came to 8 bases. The germline V gene encodes CDR1 SQVTM and CDR2 ANQGSEA. The CDR3 region has the DNA TGCAGCGTCCGACTTGTGAACACTGAAGCTTTCTTT. Its protein product is CSVRLVNTEAFF.

This clone was observed a single time. The chain is built from TRBV5-1 and TRBJ1-2; tentatively, D is TRBD1 (5 bases). Germline V gives CDR1 SGHRS, CDR2 YFSETQ. The length of the CDR3 is 15 residues. The V end was cut by 0 bases, the J end by 8 bases, with 17 bases between. The CDR3 bases are TGCGCCAGCAGCTTGGTAGTGGGGGGTAAGGCCGGCTACACCTTC. It is translated as CASSLVVGGKAGYTF.

This rearrangement joins TRBV6-5 to TRBJ1-3, with D unclear. V lost 7 bases and J lost 7, with 20 bases in between. CDR3 length: 15 residues. Germline V gene sequence: CDR1 MNHEY, CDR2 SVGAGI. Here the CDR3 DNA reads TGTGCCAGCACCCCCGACGGAGCTCCGGGCAACACCATATATTTT. Residues: CASTPDGAPGNTIYF.

The V gene is TRBV6-6, the J gene TRBJ2-1; a weak D match, TRBD2 (5 bases). Per germline, CDR1 MNHNY and CDR2 SVGAGI (reference sequence). The CDR3 spans 16 residues. Between the trimmed V and J ends, which lost 0 bases and 3 bases, there was a span of 12 bases. This CDR3 is CASSYSFSGNYNEQFF. The DNA of the CDR3 is TGTGCCAGCAGTTACTCGTTTTCCGGGAACTACAATGAGCAGTTCTTC.